A selection of T cell receptor beta chains follows, all from one sample in a study of identical twins. TCRdb re-derived calls from the 5' RACE reads in MiXCR, one entry per CDR3 protein. The profile shows fewer than 500,000 distinct CDR3 sequences, roughly an eighth of them singletons. This sample also appeared in a second study, on yellow fever vaccine responses in identical twins.

The sequenced material came from CD4+ T cells sorted from blood. These receptors all come from a woman aged 18-29 years in good health. The CDR3 runs from the conserved cysteine through the conserved F or W. A D gene is named only where the DNA matches it firmly. Only part of the rows carry a size: once, few, many, or a class if the clone is expanded.

TRBJ2-5,few,TRBD1,TRBV7-8,TGTGCCAGCAGCTTAGCGAGGACAGGGGGCGCGTCCAAACAAGAGACCCAGTACTTC,CASSLARTGGASKQETQYF
TRBJ1-5,many,NA,TRBV2,TGTGCCAGCAGTGAAGCAAGAAGGGGGAATCAGCCCCAGCATTTT,CASSEARRGNQPQHF
TRBJ2-1,few,NA,TRBV11-2,TGTGCCAGCAGCGGTACAGGGATCTCCTACAATGAGCAGTTCTTC,CASSGTGISYNEQFF
TRBJ1-5,NA,NA,TRBV28,TGTGCCAGCAGTCTTCCAAGGGTCGGCAATCAGCCCCAGCATTTT,CASSLPRVGNQPQHF
TRBJ2-5,few,TRBD2,TRBV29-1,TGCAGCGTCCGAGGACTAGCTGGTCGGGAGACCCAGTACTTC,CSVRGLAGRETQYF
TRBJ1-1,NA,NA,TRBV7-2,TGTGCCAGCAGCTCCAACAGGGCCCGGGGAGCTTTCTTT,CASSSNRARGAFF
TRBJ1-6,few,NA,TRBV27,TGTGCCAGCAGTTTAAGGGGTTCCTATAATTCACCCCTCCACTTT,CASSLRGSYNSPLHF
TRBJ1-5,few,TRBD1,TRBV7-9,TGTGCCAGCAGCATCGGACAGGCGTACAATCAGCCCCAGCATTTT,CASSIGQAYNQPQHF
TRBJ1-2,few,NA,TRBV28,TGTGCCAGCAGTTTATTGGGACGGCAGACCCCTAACTATGGCTACACCTTC,CASSLLGRQTPNYGYTF
TRBJ1-1,few,NA,TRBV11-2,TGTGCCAGCAGCTTAGATCTAATAGGTCCGAACACTGAAGCTTTCTTT,CASSLDLIGPNTEAFF
TRBJ2-7,NA,NA,TRBV11-2,TGTGCCAGCAGCTTTTCCAATACCTACTACGAGCAGTACTTC,CASSFSNTYYEQYF
TRBJ2-5,many,NA,TRBV5-1,TGCGCCAGCAGCCCCGGGACCTCACGAGAGACCCAGTACTTC,CASSPGTSRETQYF
TRBJ2-5,few,TRBD2,TRBV5-1,TGCGCCAGCAGCTTCAAGCGGGAGAGTCACGAGACCCAGTACTTC,CASSFKRESHETQYF
TRBJ2-3,few,TRBD2,TRBV5-6,TGTGCCAGCAGCTACGGGACTAGCGGGGGGCCTGATACGCAGTATTTT,CASSYGTSGGPDTQYF
TRBJ2-4,few,NA,TRBV19,TGTGCCAGTAGTATAGGCGGACCCGGAAACATTCAGTACTTC,CASSIGGPGNIQYF
TRBJ2-7,NA,TRBD1,TRBV20-1,TGCAGTGCTAGGGGGGGACAGGGGAAGCAGTACTTC,CSARGGQGKQYF
TRBJ1-1,few,NA,TRBV29-1,TGCAGCGTTGCTCACGTTGAAGCTTTCTTT,CSVAHVEAFF
TRBJ2-3,NA,TRBD2,TRBV3-1,TGTGCCAGCAGCCAACGGACCGGGACTAGCGGGAGACTATTTGATACGCAGTATTTT,CASSQRTGTSGRLFDTQYF
TRBJ2-1,NA,TRBD2,TRBV5-6,TGTGCCAGCAGCCTGAGGACTAGCGGGGAACCCTACAATGAGCAGTTCTTC,CASSLRTSGEPYNEQFF
TRBJ1-2,NA,TRBD1,TRBV20-1,TGCAGTGCTAGCGTTCCGGGACAGTATGGCTACACCTTC,CSASVPGQYGYTF
TRBJ1-1,NA,TRBD1,TRBV25-1,TGTGCCAGCACCCGGACAGGGAACACTGAAGCTTTCTTT,CASTRTGNTEAFF
TRBJ2-5,many,NA,TRBV7-9,TGTGCCAGCAGCCGACAGCAAGAGACCCAGTACTTC,CASSRQQETQYF
TRBJ2-5,few,NA,TRBV29-1,TGCAGCGTTGAAGGAGGCCGGGGGTTTATTCAAGAGACCCAGTACTTC,CSVEGGRGFIQETQYF
TRBJ1-1,few,NA,TRBV10-3,TGTGCCACGATCTTATCCCCGACAGTCGTTCCCACTGAAGCTTTCTTT,CATILSPTVVPTEAFF
TRBJ2-4,few,NA,TRBV5-1,TGCGCCAGCAGCCCGCAAAAGACTATTGGCAAAAACATTCAGTACTTC,CASSPQKTIGKNIQYF
TRBJ1-1,many,NA,TRBV6-1,TGTGCCAGCAGTGAAAAGAGGGGGGATGCTTTCTTT,CASSEKRGDAFF
TRBJ2-7,NA,TRBD1,TRBV18,TGTGCCAGCTCACTGCCCGGGACAGGGAGGTACGAGCAGTACTTC,CASSLPGTGRYEQYF
TRBJ2-4,NA,TRBD1,TRBV15,TGTGCCACCAGCCTGCCGGGACAGGCCAGACTAGCCAAAAACATTCAGTACTTC,CATSLPGQARLAKNIQYF
TRBJ2-7,NA,TRBD1,TRBV30,TGTGCCTGGAGCCCAGGGGGTCGCGAGCAGTACTTC,CAWSPGGREQYF
TRBJ2-2,NA,NA,TRBV11-1,TGTGCCAGTGCCCCCGGGACGTCGAACACCGGGGAGCTGTTTTTT,CASAPGTSNTGELFF
TRBJ2-2,NA,NA,TRBV29-1,TGCAGCGTTGGACCTCGGCTTATCACCGGGGAGCTGTTTTTT,CSVGPRLITGELFF
TRBJ2-2,few,NA,TRBV9,TGTGCCAGCAGCCCTAGCTCGTTGGCTTTCACCGGGGAGCTGTTTTTT,CASSPSSLAFTGELFF
TRBJ2-7,few,NA,TRBV20-1,TGCAGTGCTAGTCTGGGACACGGGGACGAGCAGTACTTC,CSASLGHGDEQYF
TRBJ1-4,NA,NA,TRBV20-1,TGCAGTGCGCCACTGCGCGAGGACCTAGTTGAAAAACTGTTTTTT,CSAPLREDLVEKLFF
TRBJ2-7,few,TRBD2,TRBV18,TGTGCCAGCTCACCCCTAGCGGGGGGGCTCACATACGAGCAGTACTTC,CASSPLAGGLTYEQYF
TRBJ2-1,NA,NA,TRBV7-6,TGTGCCAGCAGCACCAGGGGGGGTTTCGATGAGCAGTTCTTC,CASSTRGGFDEQFF
TRBJ2-7,few,NA,TRBV29-1,TGCAGCGTAGGGGGTACCTACGAGCAGTACTTC,CSVGGTYEQYF
TRBJ2-1,few,NA,TRBV2,TGTGCCAGCAGGCCAGACATGGGAGCCTACAATGAGCAGTTCTTC,CASRPDMGAYNEQFF
TRBJ1-2,NA,NA,TRBV6-2/TRBV6-3,TGTGCCAGCAGTTACTCGGCTCCCGAACGACCAGCTAACTATGGCTACACCTTC,CASSYSAPERPANYGYTF
TRBJ2-5,few,NA,TRBV7-8,TGTGCCAGCAGCTCTACTAGTTGGGAGACCCAGTACTTC,CASSSTSWETQYF
TRBJ2-7,few,NA,TRBV21-1,TGTGCCAGCAGCACCAAGACGGGGAGCTCCTACGAGCAGTACTTC,CASSTKTGSSYEQYF
TRBJ1-1,NA,NA,TRBV6-1,TGTGCCAGCAGGGAAACAGGGCTTAACACTGAAGCTTTCTTT,CASRETGLNTEAFF